A single sample is the source of the 22 T cell receptor beta chains below, sequenced in a study of regulatory T cells in long-lasting Graves disease. The time point denotes: newly diagnosed GD, antithyroid drugs for less than 3 months. Construction of the TCR library relied on RNA isolated from PBMCs. The authors built TCR beta libraries using iRepertoire HTBI primers and Arm-PCR of CDR3 regions. TCRdb re-derived calls from the multiplex PCR reads in MiXCR, one entry per CDR3 protein. The sample shows about 440,000 distinct CDR3 sequences, roughly 15% of them seen only once. In addition, the sample was reused for a study of T cells in Graves' hyperthyroidism and ophthalmopathy.

This specimen was peripheral blood mononuclear cells (PBMCs), taken at new diagnosis, from a patient treated with antithyroid drugs. Receptors originate from a young woman with Graves disease.

This clonotype was detected only a few times. This chain connects TRBV7-8 to TRBJ1-5; a possible D gene is TRBD1 (5 bases). The germline V gene encodes CDR1 SGHVS and CDR2 FQNEAQ. V was shortened by 5 bases and J by 5 bases, with 16 bases between the two germline ends. The CDR3 runs to 15 residues. The chain's CDR3 is CASSIGRTGDQPQHF. Here the CDR3 DNA reads TGTGCCAGCAGCATAGGACGGACGGGGGATCAGCCCCAGCATTTT. Full variable domain (remainder filled in from reference TRBV7-8 and TRBJ1-5): GAGVSQSPRYKVAKRGQDVALRCDPISGHVSLFWYQQALGQGPEFLTYFQNEAQLDKSGLPSDRFFAERPEGSVSTLKIQRTQQEDSAVYLCASSIGRTGDQPQHFGDGTRLSIL.

V usage is TRBV6-2 or TRBV6-3 and J usage is TRBJ2-7; TRBD2 aligns across 14 bases. This CDR3 spans 17 amino acids. Germline CDR1 is MNHEY and CDR2 is SVGEGT. The trim removed 5 bases at V and 7 bases at J, leaving 13 bases unmatched. CDR3 amino acids: CASSPPGLAGVPDEQYF. The CDR3 DNA is TGTGCCAGCAGTCCACCGGGACTAGCGGGAGTTCCGGATGAGCAGTACTTC.

The chain couples TRBV7-6 to TRBJ2-3; 13 nucleotides align to TRBD2. Germline assignment: CDR1 SGHVS and CDR2 FNYEAQ. This CDR3 has 16 residues. V lost 5 bases, J lost 4 bases, and 6 bases stayed unmatched. The CDR3: CASSRTSGSTPDTQYF. The DNA for the CDR3 is TGTGCCAGCAGCCGGACTAGCGGGAGTACCCCAGATACGCAGTATTTT.

This clonotype was counted at least ten times. The V gene is TRBV30, the J gene TRBJ2-7; the match to TRBD2 covers 7 bases. Trimming removed 0 bases from V and 2 bases from J; junction bases left unmatched: 4. CDR3 size: 14 residues. Germline V gives CDR1 GTSNPN, CDR2 SVGIG (reference sequence). The CDR3 DNA is TGTGCCTGGAGTGTATTAGCGGGCCCCTACGAGCAGTACTTC. Residues: CAWSVLAGPYEQYF.

This clonotype was observed at least ten times. The chain links TRBV6-1 to TRBJ2-7; D could derive from TRBD1 or TRBD2 (5 bases each). V was trimmed by 5 bases and J by 5 bases, leaving 19 bases between them. From germline, CDR1 is MNHNS and CDR2 SASEGT. The length of the CDR3 is 15 residues. The CDR3 sequence is CASSTPGPVPNEQYF. In DNA form, the CDR3 reads TGTGCCAGCAGTACTCCGGGGCCAGTACCGAACGAGCAGTACTTC.

Many counts were recorded for this clonotype. The V gene is TRBV24-1, the J gene TRBJ2-7; 9 nucleotides match TRBD1. J lost 3 bases, V lost 4 bases, and 6 bases had no gene match. Germline CDR1 reads KGHDR; CDR2 reads SFDVKD. The CDR3 spans 15 residues. The CDR3 is CATSEAGTGFYEQYF. The CDR3 coding sequence is TGTGCCACCAGTGAAGCCGGGACAGGGTTCTACGAGCAGTACTTC.

This clonotype showed up just a few times. This sequence joins TRBV24-1 and TRBJ1-2, with a possible D match to TRBD1 (6 bases). Deletions cut 3 bases from V and 4 bases from J, with 11 bases between. The CDR3 loop spans 14 amino acids. The germline gives CDR1 KGHDR, CDR2 SFDVKD. The CDR3 is CATSDTDRSYGYTF. CDR3 nucleotide sequence: TGTGCCACCAGTGATACTGACAGGAGCTATGGCTACACCTTC.

This clonotype has ten or more counts. CDR3 nucleotide sequence: TGTGCCAGCAGACCCCGGCGACAGGGTTGGACCGGGGAGCTGTTTTTT. Its translation: CASRPRRQGWTGELFF. The chain carries TRBV11-2 and TRBJ2-2; 7 nucleotides agree with TRBD1. The CDR3 consists of 16 residues. Losses at the gene ends were 6 bases for V and 5 bases for J; bases not matched to a gene: 12. Looked up from germline, CDR1 is SGHAT and CDR2 is FQNNGV.

This clonotype was detected once. Likely a read error: the CDR3 ends without its conserved phenylalanine or tryptophan. The rearrangement joins TRBV20-1 to TRBJ2-7; D possibly corresponds to TRBD1 (7 bases). Deletions cut 5 bases from V and 7 bases from J, with 21 bases between. The CDR3 totals 14 residues. The V gene's germline CDR1 is DFQATT and CDR2 SNEGSKA (reference sequence). CDR3 region: CSAGGPGRGREQYS. As DNA, the CDR3 is TGCAGTGCTGGAGGGCCGGGAAGGGGGCGAGAGCAGTACTCC.

This clonotype showed up just a few times. V gene TRBV27 combines with J gene TRBJ2-1; TRBD1 matches at 7 bases. Germline CDR1 reads MNHEY; CDR2 reads SMNVEV (reference sequence). The J segment lost 4 bases and the V segment lost 6 bases, leaving 9 bases of the junction unmatched. The CDR3 has 15 residues. The CDR3 region is CASRPRDRAYNEQFF. The CDR3 DNA reads as TGTGCCAGCAGACCCCGGGACAGAGCTTACAATGAGCAGTTCTTC.

This clonotype was seen repeatedly, ten times or more. The chain joins TRBV3-1 to TRBJ2-3; D is perhaps TRBD2 (5 bases). The CDR3 loop spans 13 amino acids. The ends were cut back, 5 bases at V and 4 bases at J, with 10 bases in the middle. Germline V gene lookup returns CDR1 LGHDT and CDR2 YNNKEL (reference sequence). CDR3: CASSSPEADTQYF. The DNA of the CDR3 is TGTGCCAGCAGCTCCCCGGAGGCAGATACGCAGTATTTT.

Remarks on this clonotype: This is likely an artifact of a read error, given a far larger clone one base away. This chain joins TRBV12-3 or TRBV12-4 and TRBJ2-7, with 15 bases aligning to TRBD2. The CDR3 is 16 residues long. V lost 6 bases and J lost 6; bases outside the gene matches: 9. The CDR3 DNA reads TGTGCCAGCAGCCGAAGGACTAGCGGGAGGGCCGGCGAGCAGTACTTC. Amino acids: CASSRRTSGRAGEQYF.

The table lists this clonotype with many counts. CDR3 residues: CASSDITSGGYEQYF. The CDR3 coding sequence is TGTGCCAGCAGCGACATCACTAGCGGAGGCTACGAGCAGTACTTC. V is TRBV7-9 and J is TRBJ2-7; TRBD2 aligns across 8 bases. The CDR3 consists of 15 residues. Germline CDR1 SEHNR, CDR2 FQNEAQ (reference sequence). V lost 5 bases and J lost 3; bases outside the gene matches: 9.

This clonotype was seen more than once but under ten times. The junction departs from the called germline gene at one end, perhaps through a read error. This chain uses TRBV5-1 with TRBJ2-2; possibly TRBD2 for D (5 bases). The CDR3 has 14 amino acids. The germline V gene has CDR1 SGHRS and CDR2 YFSETQ. CDR3 sequence reads: CASSLPGNAGELFF. For the CDR3, the DNA is TGCGCCAGCAGCTTGCCCGGGAACGCCGGGGAGCTGTTTTTT. Full variable domain (remainder filled in from reference TRBV5-1 and TRBJ2-2): KAGVTQTPRYLIKTRGQQVTLSCSPISGHRSVSWYQQTPGQGLQFLFEYFSETQRNKGNFPGRFSGRQFSNSRSEMNVSTLELGDSALYLCASSLPGNAGELFFGEGSRLTVL.

This clonotype was detected ten times or more. This sequence joins TRBV6-1 and TRBJ1-4; D gene unclear. This CDR3 comprises 18 residues. Looked up from germline, CDR1 is MNHNS and CDR2 is SASEGT. The V and J ends lost 0 bases and 0 bases respectively, with 14 bases between them. This CDR3 is CASSEAVGPTTTNEKLFF. DNA of the CDR3: TGTGCCAGCAGTGAAGCGGTTGGGCCCACCACAACTAATGAAAAACTGTTTTTT.

This clonotype was counted a few times. This chain joins TRBV7-2 and TRBJ2-3; TRBD1 agrees at 7 bases. The CDR3 length is 16 residues. In germline, CDR1 is SGHTA, CDR2 FQGNSA. The J segment lost 2 bases and the V segment lost 2 bases, leaving 7 bases of the junction unmatched. The chain's CDR3 is CASSLLTGLSTDTQYF. CDR3 DNA sequence: TGTGCCAGCAGCTTATTGACAGGGCTTTCCACAGATACGCAGTATTTT. The full variable domain, completed using reference TRBV7-2 and TRBJ2-3, is GAGVSQSPSNKVTEKGKDVELRCDPISGHTALYWYRQSLGQGLEFLIYFQGNSAPDKSGLPSDRFSAERTGGSVSTLTIQRTQQEDSAVYLCASSLLTGLSTDTQYFGPGTRLTVL.

Turning to this clonotype: A read error may explain this, as a much larger clone is one base away. The chain is built from TRBV12-3 or TRBV12-4 and TRBJ2-1; TRBD2 agrees at 9 bases. This CDR3 is 15 amino acids long. The J segment lost 10 bases and the V segment lost 5 bases, leaving 12 bases of the junction unmatched. CDR3 region: CASSQGTSLSYEQFF. In nucleotides, the CDR3 is TGTGCCAGCAGTCAGGGGACTAGCCTTTCCTACGAGCAGTTCTTC.

This clonotype was observed many times. The CDR3 sequence: CASSRQGLSGNTNTGELFF. The CDR3 DNA follows: TGTGCCAGCAGTCGACAGGGATTAAGCGGGAACACGAACACCGGGGAGCTGTTTTTT. The gene calls are TRBV2 and TRBJ2-2; D assignment may be TRBD1 or TRBD2 (7 bases each). With 5 bases removed from V and 0 bases from J, the gap between germline ends came to 22 bases. CDR3 length equals 19 residues. Germline assignment: CDR1 SNHLY and CDR2 FYNNEI.

This clonotype appeared many times. The J gene is TRBJ1-1, the V gene TRBV6-2 or TRBV6-3; maybe TRBD1 (5 bases). Germline V CDR1 and CDR2: MNHEY, SVGEGT. The V gene lost 5 bases and the J gene lost 10 bases, with 17 bases spanning the gap. The CDR3 totals 13 residues. The CDR3 DNA sequence: TGTGCCAGCAGTGAACGGAGGGACGCTCCAGCTTTCTTT. Translation gives CASSERRDAPAFF.

The CDR3: CSVAVYRGVNTEAFF. DNA of the CDR3: TGCAGCGTTGCCGTCTATCGGGGGGTAAACACTGAAGCTTTCTTT. V is TRBV29-1 and J is TRBJ1-1; tentatively, D is TRBD1 (5 bases). V gave up 4 bases and J gave up 2 bases, with 17 bases separating them. CDR3 length equals 15 residues. The germline V gene has CDR1 SQVTM and CDR2 ANQGSEA. The full variable domain, its missing parts supplied by reference TRBV29-1 and TRBJ1-1, is SAVISQKPSRDICQRGTSLTIQCQVDSQVTMMFWYRQQPGQSLTLIATANQGSEATYESGFVIDKFPISRPNLTFSTLTVSNMSPEDSSIYLCSVAVYRGVNTEAFFGQGTRLTVV.

This clonotype was found a few times. Here the CDR3 reads CASSIRQGSGTQYF. The CDR3 DNA follows: TGTGCCAGTAGTATACGACAGGGGTCGGGTACGCAGTATTTT. J is TRBJ2-3 and V is TRBV19; 8 bases map to TRBD1. Germline V gene data show CDR1 as LNHDA and CDR2 as SQIVND (reference sequence). The CDR3 extends over 14 amino acids. V shed 2 bases and J 8 bases; nucleotides not matched to a gene: 6.

This clonotype was seen a handful of times. The gene calls are TRBV20-1 and TRBJ2-5; a weak D match, TRBD2 (5 bases). This CDR3 is 12 amino acids long. CDR1 and CDR2 from the germline V gene are DFQATT and SNEGSKA (reference sequence). The V and J ends lost 1 base and 7 bases respectively, with 10 bases between them. DNA of the CDR3: TGCAGTGCTAGAGGACTCCGGGGGACCCAGTACTTC. Amino acids: CSARGLRGTQYF.